These 20 T cell receptor beta chains originate from one sample sequenced in a study of molecular identifiers for immune sequencing clone quantification. TCRdb independently ran MiXCR on the PCR reads; one entry per CDR3 protein. The table has under 600,000 distinct CDR3 sequences, about a fifth seen once. The sample was naive CD8+ T cells from blood, with Jurkat cell RNA spiked in. Subset: FACS-sorted CD8+CD4-CCR7+CD45RA+ naive T cells. The receptors were sampled from a human donor in good health. Some libraries in this study had Jurkat cell RNA spiked in.

The chain employs TRBV27 and TRBJ2-3, with D possibly matching TRBD1 (6 bases). Germline CDR1 and CDR2: MNHEY and SMNVEV (reference sequence). The V and J ends lost 2 bases and 2 bases respectively, with 14 bases between them. The CDR3 is made up of 16 amino acids. Written as DNA, the CDR3 is TGTGCCAGCAGTTTAATGGGCAGGGGTAACACAGATACGCAGTATTTT. Translated, it gives CASSLMGRGNTDTQYF.

This clonotype has ten or more counts. V is TRBV29-1 and J is TRBJ2-7, with 10 bases that match TRBD1. V shed 8 bases, J shed 3 bases, and the junction held 10 bases outside the gene matches. Germline CDR1 SQVTM, CDR2 ANQGSEA. This CDR3 comprises 14 residues. CDR3 in DNA: TGCAGCTCCGATGGGTGGACAGGGGGCTACGAGCAGTACTTC. Amino acid sequence: CSSDGWTGGYEQYF.

This clonotype was found many times. The chain has TRBV12-3 or TRBV12-4 and TRBJ1-1, with a weak D call TRBD1 (6 bases). The CDR3 runs to 12 residues. The V gene lost 5 bases and the J gene lost 8 bases, with 12 bases spanning the gap. CDR3 nucleotides: TGTGCCAGCAGTCCAAACAGGGAAGAAGCTTTCTTT. The encoded protein is CASSPNREEAFF.

The chain combines TRBV27 with TRBJ1-6; D remains ambiguous. Germline CDR1 and CDR2: MNHEY and SMNVEV (reference sequence). The CDR3 extends over 16 amino acids. V dropped 7 bases and J dropped 5 bases, with 18 bases sitting between them. This CDR3 reads CASTAFHGVNNSPLHF. In DNA form, the CDR3 reads TGTGCCAGCACGGCATTTCACGGGGTGAATAATTCACCCCTCCACTTT.

CDR3 DNA sequence: TGTGCCAGCAGTTTATCCCCGGGCAGCCAAGAGACCCAGTACTTC. Its protein product is CASSLSPGSQETQYF. The rearrangement links TRBV27 to TRBJ2-5, with D unresolved. The CDR3 totals 15 residues. Germline V gene data show CDR1 as MNHEY and CDR2 as SMNVEV (reference sequence). Trimming removed 0 bases from V and 1 base from J, with 9 bases in between.

Many counts were recorded for this clonotype. The genes are TRBV6-5 and TRBJ2-3; D is possibly TRBD1 or TRBD2 (5 bases each). The CDR3 is 16 residues long. The germline V gene has CDR1 MNHEY and CDR2 SVGAGI. V lost 2 bases, J lost 2 bases, and 14 bases lay in between. The CDR3 is CASSYTGPGVTDTQYF. The CDR3 DNA is TGTGCCAGCAGTTACACGGGGCCGGGTGTCACAGATACGCAGTATTTT.

The V and J genes are TRBV20-1 and TRBJ2-7; 10 bases agree with TRBD2. The CDR3 spans 13 residues. From germline, CDR1 is DFQATT and CDR2 SNEGSKA (reference sequence). Trimming removed 0 bases from V and 6 bases from J; junction bases left unmatched: 2. The DNA of the CDR3 is TGCAGTGCTAGAGAGCTAGCGGGAGCCGAGCAGTACTTC. Its translation: CSARELAGAEQYF.

A word on this clonotype: A single base separates this from a much larger clone, so it may be a read error. The rearrangement joins TRBV10-2 to TRBJ1-5, with TRBD1 as a possible D gene (5 bases). The CDR3 has 15 residues. The germline gives CDR1 WSHSY, CDR2 SAAADI. Trimming cost V 5 bases and J 3 bases, with 14 bases left between them. As DNA, the CDR3 is TGCGCCAGCAGTAGGGCTGGGGGTAACAATCAGCCCCAGCATTTT. It specifies CASSRAGGNNQPQHF.

Turning to this clonotype: Just one base apart from a much larger clone, this may be a read error. CDR3 residues: CARSYSSPSEGYTF. As DNA, the CDR3 is TGTGCCCGCAGTTACTCGAGTCCCTCAGAGGGCTACACCTTC. V is TRBV6-5 and J is TRBJ1-2; D is ambiguous. Germline lookup yields CDR1 MNHEY and CDR2 SVGAGI. The CDR3 consists of 14 residues.

This clonotype appeared a few times. The V gene is TRBV6-7, the J gene TRBJ2-7, with 7 nucleotides matching TRBD1. TRBV6-7 is reported as an ORF; its role is uncertain. This CDR3 has 15 residues. The V gene end was trimmed by 4 bases and the J gene end by 3 bases; junction bases not matched to a gene: 9. The CDR3 protein is CASSFDREIRYEQYF. The DNA for the CDR3 is TGTGCCAGCAGTTTCGACAGGGAAATTCGCTACGAGCAGTACTTC.

The chain carries TRBV7-6 and TRBJ2-2, with D possibly called TRBD1 or TRBD2 (5 bases each). The germline V and J ends were trimmed by 1 base and 4 bases, with 7 bases remaining between them. CDR3 size: 14 residues. The V gene's germline CDR1 is SGHVS and CDR2 FNYEAQ. CDR3 nucleotides: TGTGCCAGCAGCTTAGGGGACGGCACCGGGGAGCTGTTTTTT. The encoded protein is CASSLGDGTGELFF.

The rearrangement links TRBV9 to TRBJ2-3; D gene ambiguous. The CDR3 is 15 residues long. Germline V gives CDR1 SGDLS, CDR2 YYNGEE. Trimming shortened V by 0 bases and J by 3 bases, and 11 bases separated the two germline ends. The CDR3 loop is CASSVDGAGTDTQYF. The CDR3 region has the DNA TGTGCCAGCAGCGTAGACGGTGCTGGGACAGATACGCAGTATTTT.

The chain uses TRBV9 and TRBJ2-7, with TRBD1 identical over 7 bases. The V segment lost 0 bases and the J segment 4 bases; nucleotides outside the gene matches: 7. The length of the CDR3 is 15 residues. CDR1 is SGDLS, CDR2 YYNGEE, per germline. This CDR3 reads CASSVGQQGPYEQYF. CDR3 in DNA: TGTGCCAGCAGCGTAGGGCAACAGGGGCCTTACGAGCAGTACTTC.

This clonotype was found a few times. The V and J genes are TRBV13 and TRBJ2-7; 8 nucleotides agree with TRBD2. After removal of 0 bases from V and 6 bases from J, the junction contained 4 bases not matched to a gene. The CDR3 is 14 amino acids. Germline V gene lookup returns CDR1 PRHDT and CDR2 FYEKMQ (reference sequence). The CDR3 DNA reads as TGTGCCAGCAGCTTAGGAGCGGGAGTGTTCGAGCAGTACTTC. This gives the protein CASSLGAGVFEQYF.

This clonotype was seen ten or more times. The V gene is TRBV4-3, the J gene TRBJ1-3; no clear D gene. This CDR3 contains 16 residues. CDR1 is LGHNA and CDR2 is YSLEER in the germline V gene. The germline V and J ends were trimmed by 0 bases and 4 bases, with 13 bases remaining between them. CDR3 bases: TGCGCCAGCAGCCAAGATAACGAGGGAACGGGAAACACCATATATTTT. This translates into CASSQDNEGTGNTIYF.

The chain couples TRBV19 to TRBJ2-3, with D possibly TRBD2 on 5 matching bases. This CDR3 is 14 amino acids long. Germline V gene lookup returns CDR1 LNHDA and CDR2 SQIVND (reference sequence). Trimming removed 11 bases at V and 3 bases at J, with 18 bases between. The CDR3 is CAVLGRGRTDTQYF. The CDR3 nucleotides read TGTGCCGTTCTTGGACGGGGAAGGACAGATACGCAGTATTTT.

This chain connects TRBV11-2 to TRBJ2-3; 10 bases fit TRBD2. The germline gives CDR1 SGHAT, CDR2 FQNNGV. V was pared by 1 base and J by 4 bases, with 5 bases of the junction left unmatched. The CDR3 sequence is 16 residues long. The CDR3 reads CASSLVSAGGSDTQYF. In DNA form, the CDR3 reads TGTGCCAGCAGCTTAGTCTCAGCGGGAGGGTCAGATACGCAGTATTTT. The variable domain in full, completed from reference TRBV11-2 and TRBJ2-3, reads EAGVAQSPRYKIIEKRQSVAFWCNPISGHATLYWYQQILGQGPKLLIQFQNNGVVDDSQLPKDRFSAERLKGVDSTLKIQPAKLEDSAVYLCASSLVSAGGSDTQYFGPGTRLTVL.

The rearrangement uses TRBV9 and TRBJ2-6; no firm D call. Germline V lookup: CDR1 SGDLS, CDR2 YYNGEE. The CDR3 runs to 16 residues. The ends were cut back, 4 bases at V and 2 bases at J, with 13 bases in the middle. The CDR3 nucleotides are TGTGCCAGCAGCTCCCGATATGACCCTGGGGCCAACGTCCTGACTTTC. Amino acid sequence: CASSSRYDPGANVLTF.

The CDR3 protein is CASSSRGPEAFF. DNA of the CDR3: TGTGCCAGCAGCTCAAGGGGGCCCGAAGCTTTCTTT. This chain uses TRBV6-6 with TRBJ1-1, with TRBD1 matching 7 bases. The CDR3 has 12 residues. V shed 6 bases, J shed 8 bases, and the junction held 6 bases outside the gene matches. Per germline, CDR1 MNHNY and CDR2 SVGAGI (reference sequence).

About this clonotype: A read error is possible here, since a much larger clone lies one base away. V usage is TRBV5-1 and J usage is TRBJ2-1; 7 positions agree with TRBD1. Germline loops: CDR1 SGHRS, CDR2 YFSETQ. The CDR3 loop spans 15 amino acids. CDR3: CASSLLTGSYNERFF. Here the CDR3 DNA reads TGCGCCAGCAGCTTGTTGACAGGGTCCTACAATGAGCGGTTCTTC.